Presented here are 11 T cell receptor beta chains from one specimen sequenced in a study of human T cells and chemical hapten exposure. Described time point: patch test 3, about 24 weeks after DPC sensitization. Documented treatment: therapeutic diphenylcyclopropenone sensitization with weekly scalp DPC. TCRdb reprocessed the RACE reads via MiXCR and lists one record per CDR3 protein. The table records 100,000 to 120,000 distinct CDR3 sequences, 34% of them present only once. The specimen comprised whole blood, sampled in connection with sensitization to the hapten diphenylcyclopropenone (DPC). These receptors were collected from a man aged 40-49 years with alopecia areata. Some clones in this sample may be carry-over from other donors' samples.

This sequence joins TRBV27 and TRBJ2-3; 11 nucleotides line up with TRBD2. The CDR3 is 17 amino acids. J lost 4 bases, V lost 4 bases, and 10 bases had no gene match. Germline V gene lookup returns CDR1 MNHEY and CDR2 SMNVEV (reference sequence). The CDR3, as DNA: TGTGCCAGCAGTTCCTGGACTAGCGGGCCCTTTTCAGATACGCAGTATTTT. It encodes CASSSWTSGPFSDTQYF.

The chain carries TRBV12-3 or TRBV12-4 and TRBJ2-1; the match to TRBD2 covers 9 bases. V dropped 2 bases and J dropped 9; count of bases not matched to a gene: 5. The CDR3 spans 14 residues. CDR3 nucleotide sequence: TGTGCCAGCAGTTTAAGGGCGGGAGGGTTTGAGCAGTTCTTC. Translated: CASSLRAGGFEQFF.

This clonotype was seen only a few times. The DNA for the CDR3 is TGTGCCAGCAGTGAACCGGGAGGGGGAAGTCGGAACACTGAAGCTTTCTTT. This gives the protein CASSEPGGGSRNTEAFF. This chain links TRBV12-3 or TRBV12-4 with TRBJ1-1; a weak D match, TRBD1 (6 bases). This CDR3 is built from 17 residues. V lost 5 bases, J lost 1 base, and 20 bases lay in between.

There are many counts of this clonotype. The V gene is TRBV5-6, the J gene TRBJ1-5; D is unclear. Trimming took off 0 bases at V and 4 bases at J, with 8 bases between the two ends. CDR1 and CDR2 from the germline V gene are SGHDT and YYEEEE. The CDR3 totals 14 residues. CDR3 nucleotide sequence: TGTGCCAGCAGCTTGGCCGGGGTTAATCAGCCCCAGCATTTT. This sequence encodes CASSLAGVNQPQHF.

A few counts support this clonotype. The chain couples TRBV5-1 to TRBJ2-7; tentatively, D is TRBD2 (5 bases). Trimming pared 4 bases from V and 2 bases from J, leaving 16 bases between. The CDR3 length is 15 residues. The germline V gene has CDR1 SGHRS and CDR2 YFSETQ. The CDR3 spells CASSRDGVEAYEQYF. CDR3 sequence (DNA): TGCGCCAGCAGCCGTGACGGGGTAGAGGCCTACGAGCAGTACTTC.

For the CDR3, the DNA is TGTGCCAGCAGCCGCCGGACTAGCGGGGGAACAGATACGCAGTATTTT. Protein product: CASSRRTSGGTDTQYF. This sequence joins TRBV6-2 or TRBV6-3 and TRBJ2-3; the match to TRBD2 covers 13 bases. The CDR3 contains 16 residues. Germline CDR1 MNHEY, CDR2 SVGEGT. Unmatched junction bases numbered 6, after V lost 6 bases and J lost 3 bases.

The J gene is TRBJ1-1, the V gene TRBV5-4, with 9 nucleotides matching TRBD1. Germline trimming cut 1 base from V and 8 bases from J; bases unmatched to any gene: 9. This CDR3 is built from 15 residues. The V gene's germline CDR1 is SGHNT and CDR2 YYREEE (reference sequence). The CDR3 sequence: CASSLTLQGASEAFF. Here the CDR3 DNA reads TGTGCCAGCAGCTTGACCCTACAGGGGGCATCCGAAGCTTTCTTT.

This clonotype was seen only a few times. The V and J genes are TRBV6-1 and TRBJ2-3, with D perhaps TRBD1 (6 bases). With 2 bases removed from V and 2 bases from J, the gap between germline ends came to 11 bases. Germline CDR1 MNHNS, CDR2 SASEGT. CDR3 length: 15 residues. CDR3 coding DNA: TGTGCCAGCAGTGAACCTCCAGGGGCCACAGATACGCAGTATTTT. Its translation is CASSEPPGATDTQYF.

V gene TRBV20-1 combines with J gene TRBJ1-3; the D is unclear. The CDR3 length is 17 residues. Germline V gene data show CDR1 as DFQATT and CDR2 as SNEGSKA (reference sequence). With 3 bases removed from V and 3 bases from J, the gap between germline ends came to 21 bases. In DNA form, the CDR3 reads TGCAGTGCTAGTGATCAGCCGGCTAAAGGATATGGAAACACCATATATTTT. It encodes CSASDQPAKGYGNTIYF.

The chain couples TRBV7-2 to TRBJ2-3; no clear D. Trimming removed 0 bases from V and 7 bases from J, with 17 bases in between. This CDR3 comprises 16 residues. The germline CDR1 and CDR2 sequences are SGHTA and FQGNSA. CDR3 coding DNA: TGTGCCAGCAGCTTAGCGTCAAGTCAAAGGGCGAATACGCAGTATTTT. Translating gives CASSLASSQRANTQYF.

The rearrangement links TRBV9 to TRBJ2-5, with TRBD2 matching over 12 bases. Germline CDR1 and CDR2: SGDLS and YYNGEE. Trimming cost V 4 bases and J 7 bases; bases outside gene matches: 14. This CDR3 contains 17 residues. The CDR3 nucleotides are TGTGCCAGCAGCCCCTGGACTAGCGGGATCTCGCGAGGGACCCAGTACTTC. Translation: CASSPWTSGISRGTQYF. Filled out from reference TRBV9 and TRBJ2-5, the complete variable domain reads DSGVTQTPKHLITATGQRVTLRCSPRSGDLSVYWYQQSLDQGLQFLIQYYNGEERAKGNILERFSAQQFPDLHSELNLSSLELGDSALYFCASSPWTSGISRGTQYFGPGTRLLVL.